Shown below are 5 T cell receptor beta chains from a single sample sequenced in a study of T cell responses to AZD1222 COVID-19 vaccine. Data came from immunoSEQ multiplex PCR; TCRdb stores just in-frame clones and leaves some out. The table lists 150,000 to 250,000 clones, approximately 90% of them singletons. This specimen was peripheral blood, taken 28 days after the second AZD1222 dose. All receptors come from an adult who received the AZD1222 COVID-19 vaccine.

This clone has a single count. The chain links TRBV3-1 (or the pseudogene TRBV3-2) to TRBJ1-1; D gene uncertain. V dropped 4 bases and J dropped 3 bases, with 6 bases sitting between them. CDR1 is LGHDT and CDR2 is YNNKEL in the germline V gene (reference sequence). CDR3 length: 12 residues. CDR3 protein: CASSLRYTEAFF. The CDR3, as DNA: TGTGCCAGCAGCCTTAGGTACACTGAAGCTTTCTTT.

This chain links TRBV7-9 with TRBJ2-2; D not resolved. V was cut by 3 bases and J by 7 bases, with 6 bases left in between. CDR3 length: 12 residues. CDR1 is SEHNR, CDR2 FQNEAQ, per germline (reference sequence). CDR3 coding DNA: TGTGCCAGCAGCTTCTTTGTCGGGGAGCTGTTTTTT. As protein: CASSFFVGELFF.

This clone has only one observation. This chain connects TRBV10-3 to TRBJ2-1; tentative D call: TRBD2 (5 bases). The germline V and J ends were trimmed by 3 bases and 10 bases, with 19 bases remaining between them. Germline CDR1 is ENHRY and CDR2 is SYGVKD. The CDR3 contains 15 residues. CDR3 sequence (DNA): TGTGCCATCAGTGATTCCCGACGACTACGGGGAGAGCAGTTCTTC. It is translated as CAISDSRRLRGEQFF.

The chain recombines TRBV13 with TRBJ1-2; 7 bases fit TRBD1. The CDR3 consists of 16 residues. Germline lookup yields CDR1 PRHDT and CDR2 FYEKMQ (reference sequence). V lost 5 bases to trimming and J lost 1 base; unmatched junction nucleotides: 10. CDR3 residues: CASSQLGQRYNYGYTF. The CDR3 DNA sequence: TGTGCCAGCAGCCAGCTGGGACAGCGATATAACTATGGCTACACCTTC.

The gene calls are TRBV15 and TRBJ2-1; tentatively, D is TRBD1 (5 bases). Germline V gene sequence: CDR1 LNHNV, CDR2 YYDKDF (reference sequence). The CDR3 covers 15 residues. Trimming took 4 bases from V and 0 from J, leaving 10 bases between them. CDR3 bases: TGTGCCACCAGCACGAGACAGAGCTCCTACAATGAGCAGTTCTTC. As protein: CATSTRQSSYNEQFF.